This T cell receptor (beta chain) is from a study of shared clonotypes between healthy human individuals. CD45RO-negative, CCR7-selected cells formed the naive CD8 fraction, which excluded terminally differentiated effector memory CD45RA+ cells. Points from the study as a whole: Sampling covered nothing but blood. Tissue TCR repertoires likely differ from those found in blood. Rarefaction analysis demonstrated incomplete sorted-subset sequencing notwithstanding large depth.

Germline assignment: CDR1 LNHDA and CDR2 SQIVND (reference sequence). The CDR3 is made up of 13 amino acids. V dropped 3 bases and J dropped 5; count of bases not matched to a gene: 4. With respect to this clone: Its antigen is as yet unknown.

Some clones are missing from TCRdb's copy, which holds only in-frame ones; the method was immunoSEQ multiplex PCR. The sample has about 650,000 clones, over 95% seen once. V gene TRBV19 combines with J gene TRBJ2-7, with 7 positions matching TRBD1. Sequencing was performed on naive CD8+ T cells sorted from blood. This receptor was identified in a woman aged 25 to 39 in good health. The CDR3 DNA reads TGTGCCAGTAGTATGACAGGGCGGCACGAGCAGTACTTC. It codes for CASSMTGRHEQYF.